A single sample gave rise to the 10 T cell receptor beta chains below, sequenced in a study of technical replicates of blood from several donors. TCRdb keeps only in-frame clones here, not all; method: immunoSEQ multiplex PCR. The profile shows 70,000 to 80,000 clones, 90% to 95% of them singletons. The specimen was T cells isolated from PBMCs. These receptors came from a human donor in good health. Some clones in this sample may be carry-over from other donors' samples.

This clone occurred a few times. The J gene is TRBJ2-5, the V gene TRBV10-3; weak D call: TRBD2 (5 bases). The V gene's germline CDR1 is ENHRY and CDR2 SYGVKD. V shed 2 bases and J shed 8 bases, with 12 bases lying between them. The length of the CDR3 is 13 residues. The CDR3 sequence is CAISEEGGATQYF. The DNA for the CDR3 is TGTGCCATCAGTGAGGAGGGTGGAGCAACCCAGTACTTC.

V gene TRBV27 combines with J gene TRBJ2-3; D perhaps matches TRBD1 (5 bases). This CDR3 comprises 15 residues. The V end was cut by 3 bases, the J end by 0 bases, with 10 bases between. Germline V gives CDR1 MNHEY, CDR2 SMNVEV (reference sequence). DNA of the CDR3: TGTGCCAGCAGTTTTCAAGGGGCGAGCACAGATACGCAGTATTTT. Protein: CASSFQGASTDTQYF.

The V gene is TRBV7-2, the J gene TRBJ1-1, with a tentative D call TRBD1 (6 bases). The V end lost 2 bases, the J end lost 4 bases, and 14 bases lay between the germline ends. The CDR3 totals 15 residues. CDR1 is SGHTA and CDR2 is FQGNSA in the germline V gene. The CDR3 loop is CASSLRAGASTEAFF. Written as DNA, the CDR3 is TGTGCCAGCAGCTTACGAGCAGGGGCGTCCACTGAAGCTTTCTTT.

The chain links TRBV10-1 to TRBJ2-7; 7 nucleotides line up with TRBD1. Germline-derived CDR1 and CDR2 are WNHNN and SYGVQD (reference sequence). This CDR3 spans 13 amino acids. Losses at the gene ends were 10 bases for V and 4 bases for J; bases not matched to a gene: 10. DNA of the CDR3: TGCGCCACTTCACCGGGACAGCGGTACGAGCAGTACTTC. Its protein is CATSPGQRYEQYF.

V and J are TRBV6-5 and TRBJ2-1; weak D call: TRBD1 (5 bases). V was trimmed by 5 bases and J by 12 bases, leaving 11 bases between them. Germline V gives CDR1 MNHEY, CDR2 SVGAGI. The CDR3 length is 11 residues. In DNA form, the CDR3 reads TGTGCCAGCAGTAACGACAGAGGGCAGTTCTTC. This sequence encodes CASSNDRGQFF.

The rearrangement uses TRBV9 and TRBJ2-5, with D possibly matching TRBD1 (6 bases). V lost 4 bases and J 2 bases, leaving 18 bases between the germline ends. The germline V gene has CDR1 SGDLS and CDR2 YYNGEE. This CDR3 has 16 residues. CDR3 loop: CASSTTDSLAQETQYF. Here the CDR3 DNA reads TGTGCCAGCAGCACCACGGACAGTCTCGCTCAAGAGACCCAGTACTTC.

This clone was picked up one time. The chain has TRBV2 and TRBJ2-1; TRBD2 matches 12 bases. Trimming at V came to 6 bases and at J to 5 bases, leaving 2 bases not matched to a gene. Germline assignment: CDR1 SNHLY and CDR2 FYNNEI. The length of the CDR3 is 14 residues. The CDR3 loop reads CASRRLAGDNEQFF. The CDR3, as DNA: TGTGCCAGCAGGAGACTAGCGGGGGACAATGAGCAGTTCTTC.

This sequence joins TRBV19 and TRBJ1-2; 11 bases are a match to TRBD1. The V and J ends lost 5 bases and 4 bases, in that order; junction bases with no gene match: 6. Germline V gene lookup returns CDR1 LNHDA and CDR2 SQIVND (reference sequence). The CDR3 length is 15 residues. CDR3 sequence (DNA): TGTGCCAGTAGTCCCTCCGGGACAGGGGGCTATGGCTACACCTTC. Its translation: CASSPSGTGGYGYTF.

J is TRBJ2-5 and V is TRBV28, with TRBD2 as a possible D gene (6 bases). The V end was cut by 7 bases, the J end by 5 bases, with 23 bases between. The CDR3 totals 16 residues. Germline values: CDR1 MDHEN, CDR2 SYDVKM. CDR3 protein: CASTPGGLLAHETQYF. The CDR3 DNA reads as TGTGCCAGCACCCCAGGAGGATTACTAGCCCACGAGACCCAGTACTTC.

This clone has just one count. V usage is TRBV10-1 and J usage is TRBJ2-3; 7 bases line up with TRBD1. The CDR3 extends over 13 amino acids. The V gene's germline CDR1 is WNHNN and CDR2 SYGVQD (reference sequence). V lost 4 bases, J lost 6 bases, and 4 bases stayed unmatched. The CDR3 reads CASSGTGADTQYF. The DNA for the CDR3 is TGCGCCAGCAGTGGTACAGGGGCCGATACGCAGTATTTT.